The following is a T cell receptor beta chain sequence with its context. This receptor's antigen is unknown. Base quality data are lacking; no much larger clone is found one base away. One collaborating source in Seattle enrolled patients during active infection and followed them longitudinally through the course of disease. Collaborating institutions collected whole blood in K2EDTA tubes following their own protocols. Collaborator samples were shipped for TCRbeta analysis as frozen whole blood, isolated PBMCs, or DNA extracted from either sample type. The sample comes from a study of blood T cell repertoires in COVID-19 (TCRdb year 2020). Study-wide context: Samples covering the acute and convalescent phases of COVID-19 were provided by collaborators in the United States, Italy and Spain. The prospective study material was composed of cDNA or gDNA derived from T cells, B-cell-depleted T cells, or PBMCs. Deeply sampled blood TCRbeta repertoires from subjects exposed to, actively infected with, or recovered from COVID-19 were included in the dataset. The repertoires were released in a freely available public database intended as a resource for research on the immune response to SARS-CoV-2. Samples came from the ongoing ImmuneRACE study (first 160 participants) plus 1,254 subjects from 6 global collaborators. The sample metadata nearly always contained a de-identified subject ID, COVID-19 status, age in years and sex. HLA class I and class II types, where available, came from metadata supplied by the sample provider rather than from assay-based typing. What the work shows at the level of the full study, not this receptor alone: The quantity of clinical and demographic metadata differed by source and by participant and was supplied without curation.

TCRbeta CDR3 regions were amplified from genomic DNA using the immunoSEQ Assay, a bias-controlled multiplex PCR. In the source study's methods: Within the assay, amplification of reference gene primers was used to estimate how many nucleated cells each sample contained. To quantify the absolute abundance of each unique TCRbeta CDR3 rearrangement, sequence reads were collapsed and filtered. Productive Simpson clonality was computed per sample as the square root of Simpson's diversity index over productive rearrangements. This immuneACCESS table, as held by TCRdb, lists in-frame sequences with V and J called but not all clones. Of the missing ones, under half trace to an unresolved V gene in checked studies; the others have no known cause. V, J and clone size were drawn from that table, and D and trimming were deduced from the DNA. In this sample the table shows over 150,000 clones, over 75% of which occur a single time. Together, the top ten hold about 18% of the sample.

The CDR3 contains 13 residues, cysteine and phenylalanine counted. CDR3 DNA is the only sequence kept; it has 39 bases, read in frame from the first base. At the junction V is shortened by 6 bases and J by 6 bases, with 11 bases in between. Here the chain combines TRBV12-3 or TRBV12-4 and TRBJ2-2; no D gene call is confident. The sequence came from a man aged 45-65 years with COVID-19, enrolled during active disease. The sequenced sample was peripheral blood. The sequenced DNA is TGTGCCAGCAGGAACACACTACCCGGGGAGCTGTTTTTT. This codes for CASRNTLPGELFF.